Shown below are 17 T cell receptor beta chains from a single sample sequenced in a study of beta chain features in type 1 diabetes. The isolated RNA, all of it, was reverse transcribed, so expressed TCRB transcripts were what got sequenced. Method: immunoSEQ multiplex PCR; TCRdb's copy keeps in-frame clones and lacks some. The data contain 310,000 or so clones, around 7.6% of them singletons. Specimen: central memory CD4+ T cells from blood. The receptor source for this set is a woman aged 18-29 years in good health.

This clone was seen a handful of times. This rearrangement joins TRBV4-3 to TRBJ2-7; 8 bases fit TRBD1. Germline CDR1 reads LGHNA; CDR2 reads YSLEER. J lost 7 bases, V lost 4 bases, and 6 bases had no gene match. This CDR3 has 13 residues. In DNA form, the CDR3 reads TGCGCCAGCAGCCGAGGACAGGGCCTAGAGCAGTACTTC. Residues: CASSRGQGLEQYF.

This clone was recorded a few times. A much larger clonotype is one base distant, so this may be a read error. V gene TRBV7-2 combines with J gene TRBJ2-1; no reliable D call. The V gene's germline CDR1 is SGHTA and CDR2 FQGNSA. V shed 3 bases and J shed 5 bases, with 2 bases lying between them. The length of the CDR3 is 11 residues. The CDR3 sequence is CASSFDNEQFF. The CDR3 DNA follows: TGTGCCAGCAGCTTTGACAATGAGCAGTTCTTC. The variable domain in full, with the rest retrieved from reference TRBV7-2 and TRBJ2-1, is GAGVSQSPSNKVTEKGKDVELRCDPISGHTALYWYRQSLGQGLEFLIYFQGNSAPDKSGLPSDRFSAERTGGSVSTLTIQRTQQEDSAVYLCASSFDNEQFFGPGTRLTVL.

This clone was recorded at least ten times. CDR3 in amino acids: CASSLQGSMNTEAFF. CDR3 bases: TGTGCCAGCAGTTTACAGGGATCTATGAACACTGAAGCTTTCTTT. This chain uses TRBV28 with TRBJ1-1; perhaps TRBD1 as D (5 bases). CDR1 is MDHEN and CDR2 is SYDVKM in the germline V gene. CDR3 length equals 15 residues. Trimming removed 2 bases at V and 0 bases at J, with 10 bases between.

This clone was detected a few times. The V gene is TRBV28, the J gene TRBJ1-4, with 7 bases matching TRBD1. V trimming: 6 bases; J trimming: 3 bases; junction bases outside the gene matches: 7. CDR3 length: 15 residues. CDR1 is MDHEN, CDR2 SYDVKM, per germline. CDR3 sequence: CASSPTGAANEKLFF. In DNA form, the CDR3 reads TGTGCCAGCAGCCCCACAGGGGCCGCTAATGAAAAACTGTTTTTT.

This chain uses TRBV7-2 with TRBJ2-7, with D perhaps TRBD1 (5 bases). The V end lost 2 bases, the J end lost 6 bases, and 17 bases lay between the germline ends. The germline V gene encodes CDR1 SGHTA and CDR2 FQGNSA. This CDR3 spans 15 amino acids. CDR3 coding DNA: TGTGCCAGCAGCTTAAGCCCGACAGACCTCACCGAGCAGTACTTC. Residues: CASSLSPTDLTEQYF.

CDR3: CASSLGQRTSYGYTF. The CDR3 DNA follows: TGTGCCAGCAGTCTCGGACAGCGAACGAGCTATGGCTACACCTTC. The chain is built from TRBV28 and TRBJ1-2; D possibly corresponds to TRBD1 (6 bases). Germline assignment: CDR1 MDHEN and CDR2 SYDVKM. V was pared by 5 bases and J by 4 bases, with 17 bases between. The CDR3 sequence is 15 residues long.

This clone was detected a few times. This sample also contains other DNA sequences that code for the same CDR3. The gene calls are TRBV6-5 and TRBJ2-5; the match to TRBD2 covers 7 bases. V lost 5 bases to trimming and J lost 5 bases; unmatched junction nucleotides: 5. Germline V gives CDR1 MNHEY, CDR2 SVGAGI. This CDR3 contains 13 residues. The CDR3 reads CASSVSGRETQYF. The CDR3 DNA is TGTGCCAGCAGTGTTAGCGGGCGGGAGACCCAGTACTTC.

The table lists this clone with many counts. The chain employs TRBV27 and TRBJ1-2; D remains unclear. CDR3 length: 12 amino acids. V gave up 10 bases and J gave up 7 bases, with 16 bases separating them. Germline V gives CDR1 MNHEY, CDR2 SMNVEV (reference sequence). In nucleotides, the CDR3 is TGTGCCACCTACGTAAGGAACCGTGGCTACACCTTC. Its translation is CATYVRNRGYTF.

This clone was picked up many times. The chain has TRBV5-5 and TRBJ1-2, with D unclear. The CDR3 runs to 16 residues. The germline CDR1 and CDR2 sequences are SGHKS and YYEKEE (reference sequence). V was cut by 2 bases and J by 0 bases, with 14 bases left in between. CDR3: CASSFLRQATNYGYTF. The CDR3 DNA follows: TGTGCCAGCAGCTTTTTGAGGCAGGCAACTAACTATGGCTACACCTTC.

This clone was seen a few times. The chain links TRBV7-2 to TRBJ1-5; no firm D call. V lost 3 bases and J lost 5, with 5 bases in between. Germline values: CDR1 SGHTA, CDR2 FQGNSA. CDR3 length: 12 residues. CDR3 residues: CASSLEDQPQHF. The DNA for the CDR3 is TGTGCCAGCAGCTTGGAGGATCAGCCCCAGCATTTT.

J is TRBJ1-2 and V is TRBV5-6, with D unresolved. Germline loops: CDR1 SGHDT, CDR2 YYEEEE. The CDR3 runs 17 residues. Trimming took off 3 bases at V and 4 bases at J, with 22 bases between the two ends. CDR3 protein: CASSSGLLGEAIYGYTF. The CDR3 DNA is TGTGCCAGCAGCTCCGGCTTACTCGGTGAAGCAATCTATGGCTACACCTTC. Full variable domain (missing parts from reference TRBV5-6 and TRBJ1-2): DAGVTQSPTHLIKTRGQQVTLRCSPKSGHDTVSWYQQALGQGPQFIFQYYEEEERQRGNFPDRFSGHQFPNYSSELNVNALLLGDSALYLCASSSGLLGEAIYGYTFGSGTRLTVV.

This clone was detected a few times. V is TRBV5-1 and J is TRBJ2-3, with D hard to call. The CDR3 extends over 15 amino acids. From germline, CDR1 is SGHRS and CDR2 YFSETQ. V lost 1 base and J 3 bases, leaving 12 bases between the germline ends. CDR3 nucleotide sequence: TGCGCCAGCAGCTTGATGCCTATGGATACAGATACGCAGTATTTT. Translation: CASSLMPMDTDTQYF.

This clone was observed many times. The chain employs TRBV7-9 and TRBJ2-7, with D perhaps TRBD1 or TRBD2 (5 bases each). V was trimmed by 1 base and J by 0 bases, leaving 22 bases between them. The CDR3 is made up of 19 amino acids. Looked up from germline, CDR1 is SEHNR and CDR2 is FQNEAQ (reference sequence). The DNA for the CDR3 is TGTGCCAGCAGCTTAGTGGGCAGGGACCGGAGTTCTGACTCCTACGAGCAGTACTTC. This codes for CASSLVGRDRSSDSYEQYF.

The CDR3 is CASSHRGREDEQYF. CDR3 sequence (DNA): TGTGCCAGCAGCCACCGCGGGAGGGAGGACGAGCAGTACTTC. The chain recombines TRBV6-6 with TRBJ2-7; 9 nucleotides align to TRBD2. Trimming cost V 6 bases and J 5 bases; bases outside gene matches: 8. The CDR3 is made up of 14 amino acids. Looked up from germline, CDR1 is MNHNY and CDR2 is SVGAGI (reference sequence).

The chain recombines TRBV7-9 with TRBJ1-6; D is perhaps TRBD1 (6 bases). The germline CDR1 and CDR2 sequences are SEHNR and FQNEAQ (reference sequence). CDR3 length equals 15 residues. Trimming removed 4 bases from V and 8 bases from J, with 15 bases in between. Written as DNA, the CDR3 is TGTGCCAGCAGCTCGCCGGACAGAGGCGATTCACCCCTCCACTTT. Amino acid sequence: CASSSPDRGDSPLHF.

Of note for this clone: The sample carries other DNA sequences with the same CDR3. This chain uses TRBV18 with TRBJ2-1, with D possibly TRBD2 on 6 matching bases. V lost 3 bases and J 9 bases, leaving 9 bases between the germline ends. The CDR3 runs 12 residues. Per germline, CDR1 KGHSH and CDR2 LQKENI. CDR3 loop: CASSPQGLEQFF. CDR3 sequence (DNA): TGTGCCAGCTCACCGCAGGGACTTGAGCAGTTCTTC.

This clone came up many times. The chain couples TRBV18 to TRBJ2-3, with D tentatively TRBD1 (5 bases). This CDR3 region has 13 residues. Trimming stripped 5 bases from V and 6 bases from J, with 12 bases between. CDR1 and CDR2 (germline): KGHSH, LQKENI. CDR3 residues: CASSEFGADTQYF. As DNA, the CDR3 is TGTGCCAGCTCAGAGTTTGGGGCGGATACGCAGTATTTT. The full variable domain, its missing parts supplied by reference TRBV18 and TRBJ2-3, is NAGVMQNPRHLVRRRGQEARLRCSPMKGHSHVYWYRQLPEEGLKFMVYLQKENIIDESGMPKERFSAEFPKEGPSILRIQQVVRGDSAAYFCASSEFGADTQYFGPGTRLTVL.